This entry concerns a single T cell receptor beta chain. No antigen is known for it. The CDR3 totals 18 residues. Germline V gene data show CDR1 as MDHEN and CDR2 as SYDVKM. After removal of 6 bases from V and 6 bases from J, the junction contained 18 bases not matched to a gene. This sample is part of a study of cytomegalovirus exposure and HLA in healthy donors. General study results and limits: The finding came from a later analysis; first-cohort TCR clusters tended to co-occur in the roughly 110 validation repertoires. While the bulk of TCR sequences proved rare, some public TCRs turned up in many donors. Both high specificity and high sensitivity reportedly marked the classifier's diagnosis of cytomegalovirus status.

The protocol was immunoSEQ multiplex PCR, while the TCRdb copy is restricted to in-frame clones and leaves out a portion. In the table there are about 400,000 clones, about nine tenths of which are singletons. The sequenced sample consisted of PBMCs. The receptor was isolated from a woman aged 18-30 years in good health and CMV-seronegative. The genes are TRBV28 and TRBJ2-2; TRBD2 aligns across 8 bases. CDR3 sequence (DNA): TGTGCCAGCAGCCCCGATTGGGGGGAGCGGGAGTCTGCCGGGGAGCTGTTTTTT. This sequence encodes CASSPDWGERESAGELFF. Together with reference TRBV28 and TRBJ2-2, the CDR3 gives the full variable domain: DVKVTQSSRYLVKRTGEKVFLECVQDMDHENMFWYRQDPGLGLRLIYFSYDVKMKEKGDIPEGYSVSREKKERFSLILESASTNQTSMYLCASSPDWGERESAGELFFGEGSRLTVL.